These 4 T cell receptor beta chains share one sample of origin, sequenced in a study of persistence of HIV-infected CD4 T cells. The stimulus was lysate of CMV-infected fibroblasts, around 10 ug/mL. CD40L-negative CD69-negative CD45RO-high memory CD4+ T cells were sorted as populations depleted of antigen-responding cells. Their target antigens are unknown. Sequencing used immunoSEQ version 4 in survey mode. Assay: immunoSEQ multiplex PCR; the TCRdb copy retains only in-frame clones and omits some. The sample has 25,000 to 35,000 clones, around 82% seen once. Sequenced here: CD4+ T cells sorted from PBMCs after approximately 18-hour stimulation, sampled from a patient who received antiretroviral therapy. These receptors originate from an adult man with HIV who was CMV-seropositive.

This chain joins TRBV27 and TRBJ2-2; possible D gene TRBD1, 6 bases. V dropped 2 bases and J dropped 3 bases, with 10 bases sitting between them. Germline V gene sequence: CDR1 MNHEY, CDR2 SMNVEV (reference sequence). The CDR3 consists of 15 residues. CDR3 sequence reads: CASSLRDTYTGELFF. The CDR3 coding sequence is TGTGCCAGCAGTTTACGGGACACTTACACCGGGGAGCTGTTTTTT.

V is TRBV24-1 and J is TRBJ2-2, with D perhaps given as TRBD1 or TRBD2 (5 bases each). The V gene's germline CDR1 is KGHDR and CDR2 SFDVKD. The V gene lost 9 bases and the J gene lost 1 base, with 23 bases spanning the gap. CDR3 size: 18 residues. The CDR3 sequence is CATGNGVGAGQNTGELFF. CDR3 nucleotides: TGTGCCACCGGGAACGGGGTAGGGGCAGGGCAGAACACCGGGGAGCTGTTTTTT.

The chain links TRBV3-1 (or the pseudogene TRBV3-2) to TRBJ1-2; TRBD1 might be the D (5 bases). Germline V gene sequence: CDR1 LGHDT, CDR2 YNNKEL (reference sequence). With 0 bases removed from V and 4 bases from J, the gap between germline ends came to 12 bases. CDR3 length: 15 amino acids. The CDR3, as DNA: TGTGCCAGCAGCCAAGAAAGCCGGACAAGCTATGGCTACACCTTC. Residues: CASSQESRTSYGYTF.

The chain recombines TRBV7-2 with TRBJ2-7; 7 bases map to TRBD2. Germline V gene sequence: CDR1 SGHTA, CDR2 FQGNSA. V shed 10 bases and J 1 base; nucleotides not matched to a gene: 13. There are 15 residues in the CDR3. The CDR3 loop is CATSLGGGKSYEQYF. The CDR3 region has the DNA TGTGCCACCTCTCTGGGGGGGGGAAAGTCCTACGAGCAGTACTTC.